This T cell receptor (beta chain) was documented in a study of cytomegalovirus exposure and HLA in healthy donors. Study background: HLA-typed donors were the source of tens of millions of unique TCRs, which an early data release held.

V lost 0 bases, J lost 5 bases, and 16 bases lay in between. CDR1 and CDR2 (germline): MNHEY, SVGAGI. The CDR3 totals 16 residues. Vbeta (60) and Jbeta (13) primers were used in the PCR. Measured with immunoSEQ multiplex PCR; TCRdb has only the in-frame clones, and not every one. The sample holds about 150,000 clones, nearly 80% seen once. Sequenced material: PBMCs. This sequence joins TRBV6-5 and TRBJ1-2; maybe TRBD1 (5 bases). This TCR derives from a man aged 25 to 40 in good health and CMV-seropositive. As DNA, the CDR3 is TGTGCCAGCAGTTACTCTTCGGGCGGGGGTGGATATGGCTACACCTTC. Its translation is CASSYSSGGGGYGYTF.